Below, 17 T cell receptor beta chains from the same sample are listed, as sequenced in a study of cytomegalovirus exposure and HLA in healthy donors. The PCR contained 60 Vbeta and 13 Jbeta primers. Sequencing used immunoSEQ multiplex PCR; TCRdb keeps in-frame clones, though not all of them. The data show under 200,000 clones, about 75% seen once. The sequencing sample was made of PBMCs. Source of these receptors: a man aged 45-60 years in good health and CMV-seropositive.

This rearrangement joins TRBV7-6 to TRBJ1-1; TRBD1 is a possible D gene (5 bases). V was cut by 2 bases and J by 1 base, with 14 bases left in between. Germline CDR1 SGHVS, CDR2 FNYEAQ. The CDR3 contains 16 residues. CDR3 sequence (DNA): TGTGCCAGCAGCTTACGGGCAGGGCAGGGGAACACTGAAGCTTTCTTT. Translation gives CASSLRAGQGNTEAFF.

This clone was observed a few times. The chain has TRBV6-4 and TRBJ2-1, with 10 bases aligning to TRBD2. CDR3 size: 15 residues. Germline CDR1 is MRHNA and CDR2 is SNTAGT. J lost 8 bases, V lost 6 bases, and 10 bases had no gene match. CDR3 in amino acids: CASSETAGGSDEQFF. CDR3 bases: TGTGCCAGCAGCGAAACAGCGGGGGGGTCTGATGAGCAGTTCTTC.

The rearrangement uses TRBV21-1 and TRBJ1-5. TRBV21-1 is a pseudogene locus. This CDR3 spans 17 amino acids. The CDR3 loop is CASSKAMGEYSNQPQHF. The CDR3 DNA reads as TGTGCCAGCAGCAAAGCGATGGGAGAGTATAGCAATCAGCCCCAGCATTTT.

Note on this clone: At one end the junction does not follow the germline gene, possibly because of a read error. Other DNA variants within this sample encode the same CDR3. The chain employs TRBV4-3 and TRBJ1-6, with D unresolved. The CDR3 is made up of 16 amino acids. Germline CDR1 LGHNA, CDR2 YSLEER. CDR3 amino acids: CASSQAGIIGDSPLHF. The CDR3 DNA sequence: TGCGCCAGCAGCCAAGCTGGCATCATCGGGGATTCGCCCCTCCACTTT.

The rearrangement joins TRBV2 to TRBJ1-2, with 7 bases aligning to TRBD1. Trimming took 6 bases from V and 8 from J; bases not matched to a gene: 9. Germline V CDR1 and CDR2: SNHLY, FYNNEI. This CDR3 is 13 amino acids long. The CDR3 region has the DNA TGTGCCAGCAGGGCCGGGACAGCTCGCGGCTACACCTTC. The encoded protein is CASRAGTARGYTF.

This clone showed up just once. The V and J genes are TRBV6-6 and TRBJ1-6, with 8 bases aligning to TRBD1. V shed 4 bases and J 7 bases; nucleotides not matched to a gene: 6. Germline V gene data show CDR1 as MNHNY and CDR2 as SVGAGI (reference sequence). The CDR3 extends over 15 amino acids. CDR3 coding DNA: TGTGCCAGCAGTTCTCCGACAGGGGACAATTCACCCCTCCACTTT. Amino acids: CASSSPTGDNSPLHF.

This clone was observed once. The genes are TRBV19 and TRBJ1-6; D remains unclear. Germline values: CDR1 LNHDA, CDR2 SQIVND (reference sequence). Trimming cost V 5 bases and J 4 bases, with 12 bases left between them. This CDR3 has 15 residues. CDR3 loop: CASSSTGEYNSPLHF. CDR3 sequence (DNA): TGTGCCAGTAGTTCTACCGGAGAGTATAATTCACCCCTCCACTTT. Complete variable domain (other parts from reference TRBV19 and TRBJ1-6): DGGITQSPKYLFRKEGQNVTLSCEQNLNHDAMYWYRQDPGQGLRLIYYSQIVNDFQKGDIAEGYSVSREKKESFPLTVTSAQKNPTAFYLCASSSTGEYNSPLHFGNGTRLTVT.

CDR3 in DNA: TGTGCCAGCAGACGAGCATACGAGCAGTACTTC. It codes for CASRRAYEQYF. V and J are TRBV2 and TRBJ2-7; D uncertain. The CDR3 consists of 11 residues. CDR1 is SNHLY and CDR2 is FYNNEI in the germline V gene. V lost 6 bases to trimming and J lost 4 bases, with 7 bases between them. The full variable domain, in which reference TRBV2 and TRBJ2-7 provide the parts outside the CDR3, is EPEVTQTPSHQVTQMGQEVILRCVPISNHLYFYWYRQILGQKVEFLVSFYNNEISEKSEIFDDQFSVERPDGSNFTLKIRSTKLEDSAMYFCASRRAYEQYFGPGTRLTVT.

A note on this clone: Germline and junction disagree at one end, which may indicate a read error. The chain recombines TRBV5-1 with TRBJ1-1; TRBD1 matches 9 bases. The CDR3 has 12 amino acids. In germline, CDR1 is SGHRS, CDR2 YFSETQ. This CDR3 reads CASSTSQGTGTF. CDR3 in DNA: TGCGCCAGCAGCACTAGTCAGGGGACAGGGACTTTT.

This chain links TRBV11-2 with TRBJ2-3, with D maybe TRBD1 (6 bases). The V end lost 5 bases, the J end lost 6 bases, and 9 bases lay between the germline ends. CDR1 is SGHAT, CDR2 FQNNGV, per germline. The CDR3 covers 12 residues. In DNA, the CDR3 is TGTGCCAGCAGCCTAGGACAGGATACGCAGTATTTT. This sequence encodes CASSLGQDTQYF.

J is TRBJ2-2 and V is TRBV7-3; D possibly corresponds to TRBD2 (5 bases). V lost 2 bases, J lost 4 bases, and 17 bases lay in between. Germline CDR1 is SGHTA and CDR2 is FQGTGA. The CDR3 sequence is 17 residues long. The CDR3 DNA sequence: TGTGCCAGCAGCTTACGGCCGTCGAGGGAACGCACCGGGGAGCTGTTTTTT. Its translation: CASSLRPSRERTGELFF.

The chain recombines TRBV4-3 with TRBJ2-3; the match to TRBD1 covers 8 bases. The CDR3 length is 17 residues. Trimming at V came to 0 bases and at J to 1 base, leaving 6 bases not matched to a gene. Germline V gene data show CDR1 as LGHNA and CDR2 as YSLEER. The CDR3 loop reads CASSQESLTGGTDTQYF. Here the CDR3 DNA reads TGCGCCAGCAGCCAAGAGAGTTTGACAGGGGGCACAGATACGCAGTATTTT.

The genes are TRBV28 and TRBJ2-2, with 8 bases matching TRBD2. CDR1 is MDHEN, CDR2 SYDVKM, per germline. The CDR3 extends over 18 amino acids. V trimming: 4 bases; J trimming: 5 bases; junction bases outside the gene matches: 15. The CDR3, as DNA: TGTGCCAGCAGTTCCCCCCAGCTAGCGGGTGCCTGGACCGGGGAGCTGTTTTTT. Translated: CASSSPQLAGAWTGELFF.

The chain has TRBV12-5 and TRBJ1-1; D remains ambiguous. Trimming took 3 bases from V and 3 from J, leaving 5 bases between them. Germline V gene sequence: CDR1 LGHNT, CDR2 FRNRAP. The CDR3 runs 12 residues. CDR3 in DNA: TGTGCTAGTGGTTTCGGTGACACTGAAGCTTTCTTT. Translating it yields CASGFGDTEAFF.

J is TRBJ2-7 and V is TRBV7-6; 8 bases line up with TRBD1. V lost 4 bases, J lost 8 bases, and 4 bases stayed unmatched. The germline CDR1 and CDR2 sequences are SGHVS and FNYEAQ. The CDR3 has 12 amino acids. CDR3 loop: CASSSTGVQQYF. The DNA of the CDR3 is TGTGCCAGCAGCTCGACAGGGGTACAGCAGTACTTC.

This sequence joins TRBV7-9 and TRBJ2-7, with 7 nucleotides matching TRBD1. This CDR3 comprises 14 residues. Unmatched junction bases numbered 6, after V lost 4 bases and J lost 3 bases. Germline V lookup: CDR1 SEHNR, CDR2 FQNEAQ (reference sequence). This CDR3 is CASSWGRGIYEQYV. In DNA form, the CDR3 reads TGTGCCAGCAGCTGGGGCAGGGGGATCTACGAGCAGTACGTC.

The gene calls are TRBV7-8 and TRBJ2-7; TRBD1 aligns across 9 bases. The junction had 8 bases not matched to a gene; V was cut back by 5 bases and J by 0 bases. The CDR3 extends over 16 amino acids. Germline loops: CDR1 SGHVS, CDR2 FQNEAQ. CDR3: CASSQSGQGLSYEQYF. The DNA of the CDR3 is TGTGCCAGCAGCCAATCGGGACAGGGCCTCTCCTACGAGCAGTACTTC.